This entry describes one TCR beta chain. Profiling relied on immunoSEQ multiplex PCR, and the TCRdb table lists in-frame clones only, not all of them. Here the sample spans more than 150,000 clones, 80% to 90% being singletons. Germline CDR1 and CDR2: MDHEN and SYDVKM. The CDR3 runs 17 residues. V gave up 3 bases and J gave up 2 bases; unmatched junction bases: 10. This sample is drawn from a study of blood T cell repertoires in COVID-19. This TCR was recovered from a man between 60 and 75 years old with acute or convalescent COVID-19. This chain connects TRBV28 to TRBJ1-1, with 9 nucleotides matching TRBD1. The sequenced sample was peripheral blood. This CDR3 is CASSLGSTGGVNTEAFF. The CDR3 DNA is TGTGCCAGCAGTTTGGGATCAACAGGGGGCGTCAACACTGAAGCTTTCTTT.